Sequencing of this TCR beta chain was carried out in a study of T cells of healthy individuals listed by TCRdb under 2018. The CDR3 spans 13 residues, from the cysteine through the phenylalanine. Only CDR3 DNA remains: 39 bases, in frame from the first base. The germline V gene supplies CDR1 SGHRS and CDR2 YFSETQ. Unmatched junction bases come to 11, with V trimmed by 4 bases and J by 10 bases. The protocol used for the library was 5' RACE. The instrument given in TCRdb is Illumina MiSeq. TCRdb reprocessed the public reads (quality trimming at Q25 with fastp, clone calling with MiXCR) and kept in-frame beta chains. A single entry per CDR3 protein holds the most common genes and DNA from its merged rows. This sample comprises 85,000 to 100,000 distinct CDR3 sequences, around 17% of them detected only once. Of the sample, under 7.5% falls within the top ten clones. Of note for this clonotype: Its antigen remains unidentified. No much larger clone is present one base from it, and per-base qualities are unavailable.

This chain is built from TRBV5-1 and TRBJ2-7; 7 central bases correspond to TRBD1. This clonotype was obtained from a human donor in good health. The nucleotide sequence reads TGCGCCAGCAGCCCCTACGGACAGGCCGAACAGTACTTC. Translated, it reads CASSPYGQAEQYF.